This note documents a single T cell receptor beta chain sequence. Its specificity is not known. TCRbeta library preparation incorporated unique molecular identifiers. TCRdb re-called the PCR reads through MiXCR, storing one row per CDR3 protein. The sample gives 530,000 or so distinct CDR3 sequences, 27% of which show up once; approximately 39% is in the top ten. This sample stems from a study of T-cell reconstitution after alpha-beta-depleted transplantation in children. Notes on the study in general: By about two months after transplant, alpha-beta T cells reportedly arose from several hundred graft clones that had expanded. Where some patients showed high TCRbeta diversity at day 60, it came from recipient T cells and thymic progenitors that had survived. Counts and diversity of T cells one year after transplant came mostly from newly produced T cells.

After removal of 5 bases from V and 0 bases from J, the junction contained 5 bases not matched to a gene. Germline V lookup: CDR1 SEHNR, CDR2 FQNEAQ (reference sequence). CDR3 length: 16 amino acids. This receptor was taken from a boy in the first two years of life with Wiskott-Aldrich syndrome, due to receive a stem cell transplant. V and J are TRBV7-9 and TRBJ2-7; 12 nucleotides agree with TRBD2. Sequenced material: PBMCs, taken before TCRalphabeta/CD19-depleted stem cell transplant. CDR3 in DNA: TGTGCCAGCAGCCGCGGACTAGCGGGGAGCTCCTACGAGCAGTACTTC. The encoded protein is CASSRGLAGSSYEQYF.